The sequence of this TCR beta chain was determined in a study of OX40 agonist ivuxolimab in advanced cancers. This table comes from immunoSEQ multiplex PCR, and its TCRdb copy is limited to in-frame clones, with some not included. The sample shows about 70,000 clones, 89% of them seen only once. V lost 2 bases to trimming and J lost 3 bases, with 17 bases between them. Germline V gene lookup returns CDR1 SGHDT and CDR2 YYEEEE. The CDR3 loop spans 17 amino acids. The specimen was CD4+ or CD8+ T cells sorted from blood, collected in a trial of the OX40 agonist ivuxolimab. The receptor was derived from an adult with an advanced solid tumor such as melanoma, head and neck, liver or kidney cancer. The chain links TRBV5-6 to TRBJ2-2; TRBD1 might be the D (6 bases). CDR3 residues: CASSFELGARDTGELFF. The DNA of the CDR3 is TGTGCCAGCAGCTTCGAGCTGGGGGCGCGGGACACCGGGGAGCTGTTTTTT.